The clone carrying this T cell receptor beta chain came up many times. The antigen remains unidentified. The data derive from a study of T cells in Graves' hyperthyroidism and ophthalmopathy. Overall study context: Blood from the periphery was taken at initial diagnosis, before any treatment.

The V segment lost 0 bases and the J segment 2 bases; nucleotides outside the gene matches: 15. Germline CDR1 SGHAT, CDR2 FQNNGV. The CDR3 length is 19 residues. Any patient presenting with uncontrolled infection, other autoimmune disease, pregnancy or lactation was left out. General study results and limits: Ophthalmopathy was identified by the model a median about 6 months ahead of onset. Most thyroid clonotypes with frequency above 0.001 were detected in blood.

RNA transcripts yielded amplified TCR beta CDR3 regions. First-round RT-PCR of the TCR CDR3 relied on the HTBI primer set. TCRdb analysed the multiplex PCR reads with MiXCR anew, one entry per CDR3 protein. Among a few hundred thousand distinct CDR3 sequences listed, about a sixth were seen once. Sequencing was performed on blood. The chain joins TRBV11-2 to TRBJ2-7, with 8 bases lining up with TRBD1. This clonotype was sampled from a man between 35 and 55 years old with Graves' hyperthyroidism. The CDR3 DNA reads as TGTGCCAGCAGCTTAGATAGGGTCTCCGCGGGACAGGACCCCTACGAGCAGTACTTC. Amino acid sequence: CASSLDRVSAGQDPYEQYF.